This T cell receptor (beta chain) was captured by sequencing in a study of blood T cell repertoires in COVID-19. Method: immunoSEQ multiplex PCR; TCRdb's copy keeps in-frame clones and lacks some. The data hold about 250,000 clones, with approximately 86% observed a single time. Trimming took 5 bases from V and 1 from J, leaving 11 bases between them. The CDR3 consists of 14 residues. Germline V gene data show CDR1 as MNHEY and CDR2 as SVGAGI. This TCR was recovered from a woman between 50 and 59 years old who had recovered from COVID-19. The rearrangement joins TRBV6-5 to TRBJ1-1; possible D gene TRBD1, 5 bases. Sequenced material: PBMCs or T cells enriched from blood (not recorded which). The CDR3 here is CASSTGGQNTEAFF. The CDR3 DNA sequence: TGTGCCAGCAGTACCGGCGGACAGAACACTGAAGCTTTCTTT.